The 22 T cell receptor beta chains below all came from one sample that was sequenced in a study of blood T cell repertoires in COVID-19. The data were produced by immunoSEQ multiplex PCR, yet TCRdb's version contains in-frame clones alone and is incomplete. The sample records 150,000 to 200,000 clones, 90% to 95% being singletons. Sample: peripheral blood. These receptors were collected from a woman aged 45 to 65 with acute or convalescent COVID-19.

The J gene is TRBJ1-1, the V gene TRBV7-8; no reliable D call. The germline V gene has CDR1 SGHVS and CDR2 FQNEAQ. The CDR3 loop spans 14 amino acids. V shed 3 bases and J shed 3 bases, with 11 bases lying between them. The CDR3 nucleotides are TGTGCCAGCAGCTTGGCCCCAGGTTACACTGAAGCTTTCTTT. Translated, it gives CASSLAPGYTEAFF.

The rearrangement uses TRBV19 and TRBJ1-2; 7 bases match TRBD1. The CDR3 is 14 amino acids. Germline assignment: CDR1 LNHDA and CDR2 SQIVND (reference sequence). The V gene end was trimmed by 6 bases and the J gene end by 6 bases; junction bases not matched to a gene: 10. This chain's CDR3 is CASRETGVVDGYTF. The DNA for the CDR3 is TGTGCCAGTAGGGAAACAGGGGTGGTCGATGGCTACACCTTC.

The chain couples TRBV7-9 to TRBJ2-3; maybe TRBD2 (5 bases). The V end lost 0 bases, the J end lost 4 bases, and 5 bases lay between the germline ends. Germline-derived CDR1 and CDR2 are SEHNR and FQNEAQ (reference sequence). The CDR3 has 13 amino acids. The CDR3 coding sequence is TGTGCCAGCAGCTTAGCGGGAGCAGATACGCAGTATTTT. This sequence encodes CASSLAGADTQYF.

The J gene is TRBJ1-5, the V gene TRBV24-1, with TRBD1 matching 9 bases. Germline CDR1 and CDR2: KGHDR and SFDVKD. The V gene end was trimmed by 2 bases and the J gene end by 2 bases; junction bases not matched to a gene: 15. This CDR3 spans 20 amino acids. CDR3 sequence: CATSDSPGQGSPTGNQPQHF. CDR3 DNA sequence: TGTGCCACCAGTGATTCACCGGGACAGGGTAGCCCGACCGGCAATCAGCCCCAGCATTTT.

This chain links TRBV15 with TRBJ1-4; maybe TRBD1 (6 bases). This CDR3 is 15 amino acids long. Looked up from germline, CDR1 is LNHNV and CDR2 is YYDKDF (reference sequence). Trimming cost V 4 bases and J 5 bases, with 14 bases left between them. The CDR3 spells CATSTRTERNEKLFF. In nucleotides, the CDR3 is TGTGCCACCAGCACCCGGACAGAGAGAAATGAAAAACTGTTTTTT.

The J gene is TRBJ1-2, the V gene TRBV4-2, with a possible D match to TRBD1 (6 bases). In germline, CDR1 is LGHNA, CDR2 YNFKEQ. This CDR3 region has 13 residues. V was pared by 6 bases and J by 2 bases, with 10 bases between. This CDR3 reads CASRDSMNYGYTF. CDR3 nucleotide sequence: TGTGCCAGCAGGGACAGTATGAACTATGGCTACACCTTC.

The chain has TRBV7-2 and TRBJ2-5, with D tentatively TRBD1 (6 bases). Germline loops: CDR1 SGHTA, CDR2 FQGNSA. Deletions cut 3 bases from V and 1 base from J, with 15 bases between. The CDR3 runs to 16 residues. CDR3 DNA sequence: TGTGCCAGCAGCTTTAGTGCAGACAGGTTCCAAGAGACCCAGTACTTC. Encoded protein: CASSFSADRFQETQYF. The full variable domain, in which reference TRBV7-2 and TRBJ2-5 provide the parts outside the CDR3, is GAGVSQSPSNKVTEKGKDVELRCDPISGHTALYWYRQSLGQGLEFLIYFQGNSAPDKSGLPSDRFSAERTGGSVSTLTIQRTQQEDSAVYLCASSFSADRFQETQYFGPGTRLLVL.

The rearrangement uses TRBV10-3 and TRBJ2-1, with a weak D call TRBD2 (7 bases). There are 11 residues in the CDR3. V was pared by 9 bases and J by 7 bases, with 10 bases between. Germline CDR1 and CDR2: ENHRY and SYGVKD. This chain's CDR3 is CAIGGANEQFF. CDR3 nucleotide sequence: TGTGCCATAGGGGGGGCTAATGAGCAGTTCTTC.

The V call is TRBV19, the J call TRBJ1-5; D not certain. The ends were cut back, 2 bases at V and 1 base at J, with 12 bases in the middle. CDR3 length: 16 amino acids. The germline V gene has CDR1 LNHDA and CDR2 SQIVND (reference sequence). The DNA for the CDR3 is TGTGCCAGTAGTATAATTCCAGGTGTCAGCAATCAGCCCCAGCATTTT. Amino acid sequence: CASSIIPGVSNQPQHF.

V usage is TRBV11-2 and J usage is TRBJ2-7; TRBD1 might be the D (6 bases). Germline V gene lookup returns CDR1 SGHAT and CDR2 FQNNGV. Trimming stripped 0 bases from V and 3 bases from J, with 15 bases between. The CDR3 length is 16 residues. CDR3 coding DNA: TGTGCCAGCAGCTTAGATCCGGGACAAAGGATCTACGAGCAGTACTTC. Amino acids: CASSLDPGQRIYEQYF.

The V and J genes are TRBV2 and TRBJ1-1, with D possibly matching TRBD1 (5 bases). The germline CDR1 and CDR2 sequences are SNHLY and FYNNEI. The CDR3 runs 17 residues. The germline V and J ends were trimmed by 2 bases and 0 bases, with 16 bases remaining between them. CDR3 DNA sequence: TGTGCCAGCAGTGAACTTTCGGAGGGGTTCCTGAACACTGAAGCTTTCTTT. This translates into CASSELSEGFLNTEAFF.

The CDR3 bases are TGTGCCATCACTTCCGGGAGTGGCTCCTACAATGAGCAGTTCTTC. Protein: CAITSGSGSYNEQFF. V usage is TRBV10-3 and J usage is TRBJ2-1; perhaps TRBD2 as D (6 bases). CDR3 length: 15 residues. The V and J ends lost 7 bases and 0 bases respectively, with 13 bases between them. CDR1 and CDR2 from the germline V gene are ENHRY and SYGVKD.

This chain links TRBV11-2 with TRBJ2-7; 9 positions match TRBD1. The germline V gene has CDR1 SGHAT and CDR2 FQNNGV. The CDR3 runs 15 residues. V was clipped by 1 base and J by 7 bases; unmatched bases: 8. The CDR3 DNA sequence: TGTGCCAGCAGCTTAGTAGGGGGACAGGGTCGTGAGCAGTACTTC. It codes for CASSLVGGQGREQYF.

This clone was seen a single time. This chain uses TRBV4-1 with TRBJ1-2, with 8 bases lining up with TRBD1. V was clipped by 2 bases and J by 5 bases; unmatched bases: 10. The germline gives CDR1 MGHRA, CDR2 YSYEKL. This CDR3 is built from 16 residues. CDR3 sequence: CASSQPRQGIRYGYTF. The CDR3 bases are TGCGCCAGCAGCCAACCAAGACAGGGGATAAGGTATGGCTACACCTTC.

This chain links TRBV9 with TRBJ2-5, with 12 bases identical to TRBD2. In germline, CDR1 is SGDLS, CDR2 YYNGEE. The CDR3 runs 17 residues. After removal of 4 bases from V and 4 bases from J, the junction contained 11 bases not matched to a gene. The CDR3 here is CASSLGLAGQSGETQYF. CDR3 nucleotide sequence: TGTGCCAGCAGCTTGGGACTAGCGGGTCAATCGGGAGAGACCCAGTACTTC.

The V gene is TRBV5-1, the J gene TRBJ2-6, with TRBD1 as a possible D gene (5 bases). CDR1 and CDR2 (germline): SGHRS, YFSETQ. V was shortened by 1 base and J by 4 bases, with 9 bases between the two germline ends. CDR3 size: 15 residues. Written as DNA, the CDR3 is TGCGCCAGCAGCTTGACAGGATCAGGGGCCAACGTCCTGACTTTC. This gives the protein CASSLTGSGANVLTF.

Here the CDR3 reads CASSPQSGSNQPQHF. CDR3 DNA: TGTGCCAGCTCACCCCAGAGCGGGTCCAATCAGCCCCAGCATTTT. The genes are TRBV18 and TRBJ1-5; no reliable D call. CDR3 length: 15 residues. Germline loops: CDR1 KGHSH, CDR2 LQKENI. V gave up 3 bases and J gave up 3 bases, with 12 bases separating them.

The CDR3 sequence: CASSLQTGNNSPLHF. In DNA, the CDR3 is TGCGCCAGCAGCTTGCAGACAGGGAATAATTCACCCCTCCACTTT. This rearrangement joins TRBV5-1 to TRBJ1-6, with TRBD1 identical over 7 bases. The CDR3 sequence is 15 residues long. The germline gives CDR1 SGHRS, CDR2 YFSETQ. The trim removed 1 base at V and 5 bases at J, leaving 3 bases unmatched. The whole variable domain, filled in from reference TRBV5-1 and TRBJ1-6, reads KAGVTQTPRYLIKTRGQQVTLSCSPISGHRSVSWYQQTPGQGLQFLFEYFSETQRNKGNFPGRFSGRQFSNSRSEMNVSTLELGDSALYLCASSLQTGNNSPLHFGNGTRLTVT.

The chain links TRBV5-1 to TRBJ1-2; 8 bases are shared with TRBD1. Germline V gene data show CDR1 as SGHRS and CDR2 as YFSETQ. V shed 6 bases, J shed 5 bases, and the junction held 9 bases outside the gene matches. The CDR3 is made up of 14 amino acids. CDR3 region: CASTTSGQGYGYTF. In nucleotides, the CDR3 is TGCGCCAGCACTACGAGTGGACAGGGATATGGCTACACCTTC.

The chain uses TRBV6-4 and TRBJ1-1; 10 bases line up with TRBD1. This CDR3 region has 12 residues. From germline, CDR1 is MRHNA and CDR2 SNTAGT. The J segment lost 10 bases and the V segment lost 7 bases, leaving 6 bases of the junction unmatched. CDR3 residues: CASKSTGGRAFF. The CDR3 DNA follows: TGTGCCAGCAAATCGACAGGGGGCCGAGCTTTCTTT.

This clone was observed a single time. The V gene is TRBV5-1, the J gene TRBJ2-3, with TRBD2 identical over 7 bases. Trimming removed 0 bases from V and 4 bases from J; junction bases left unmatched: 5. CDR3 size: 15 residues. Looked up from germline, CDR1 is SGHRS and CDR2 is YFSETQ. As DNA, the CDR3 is TGCGCCAGCAGCTTGGTTGGACGGGGGGCAGATACGCAGTATTTT. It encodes CASSLVGRGADTQYF. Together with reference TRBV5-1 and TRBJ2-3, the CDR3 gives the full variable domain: KAGVTQTPRYLIKTRGQQVTLSCSPISGHRSVSWYQQTPGQGLQFLFEYFSETQRNKGNFPGRFSGRQFSNSRSEMNVSTLELGDSALYLCASSLVGRGADTQYFGPGTRLTVL.

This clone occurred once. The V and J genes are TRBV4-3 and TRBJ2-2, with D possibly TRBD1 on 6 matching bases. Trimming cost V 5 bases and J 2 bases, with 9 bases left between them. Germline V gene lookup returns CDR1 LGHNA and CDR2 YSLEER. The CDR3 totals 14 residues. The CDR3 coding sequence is TGCGCCAGCAGCATGGACAGAAACACCGGGGAGCTGTTTTTT. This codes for CASSMDRNTGELFF.